This T cell receptor (beta chain) was recovered during a study of blood T cells in healthy people across ages. Study outcomes and limitations: From one million sequenced T cells, diversity estimates were lower bounds.

This CDR3 has 15 amino acids. Germline-derived CDR1 and CDR2 are LGHNA and YNFKEQ. PCR was performed a second time for 7 to 11 cycles using a sample-barcoded 5' primer and a J-beta primer mix. TCRdb re-analysed the 5' RACE reads in MiXCR, keeping a single row per CDR3 protein. The table has about 970,000 distinct CDR3 sequences, 51% seen once. To note about this clonotype: Its target is not known. The junction departs from the called germline gene at one end, perhaps through a read error.

The TCR was taken from a woman aged 55-69 years in good health. The sequenced material came from blood. This chain links TRBV4-2 with TRBJ2-6; D is unclear. This CDR3 reads CASSGQSSGVNVLTF. CDR3 in DNA: TGTGCCAGCAGTGGCCAAAGCTCTGGGGTCAACGTCCTGACTTTC.